This is a list of T cell receptor beta chains from one sample in a study of blood T cells in healthy people across ages. Using its own MiXCR run on the 5' RACE reads, TCRdb lists one record per CDR3 protein. The table shows 1.6 million or so distinct CDR3 sequences, with roughly 30% occurring only once. The sequenced material came from blood. The receptors stem from a woman in her twenties or thirties in good health. Each CDR3 is given with its conserved first and last residue. Each record gives: J gene, V gene, D gene, clone size, CDR3 DNA, CDR3 protein. A D gene is named only where the DNA matches it firmly. A clone size is listed for some rows: how often the clone was seen (once, few, many), or a class if it is expanded.

j_call: TRBJ1-2; v_call: TRBV7-6; d_call: .; clone_size: .; cdr3_nt: TGTGCCAGCAGCTTCGGGAGTTGGAATGGCTACACCTTC; cdr3_aa: CASSFGSWNGYTF
j_call: TRBJ2-1; v_call: TRBV5-1; d_call: .; clone_size: few; cdr3_nt: TGCGCCAGCAGCTTTACCTACTTCCCTGTGGATGAGCAGTTCTTC; cdr3_aa: CASSFTYFPVDEQFF
j_call: TRBJ1-6; v_call: TRBV7-9; d_call: .; clone_size: .; cdr3_nt: TGTGCCAGCAGCTTTATCCTCCCCAGTTCACCCCTCCACTTT; cdr3_aa: CASSFILPSSPLHF
j_call: TRBJ2-5; v_call: TRBV11-2; d_call: .; clone_size: .; cdr3_nt: TGTGCCAGCAGCTTAGAAGGCAGGGAGACCCAAGAGACCCAGTACTTC; cdr3_aa: CASSLEGRETQETQYF
j_call: TRBJ1-2; v_call: TRBV29-1; d_call: .; clone_size: few; cdr3_nt: TGCAGCGGGGAAGACAGGCTCTATGGCTACACCTTC; cdr3_aa: CSGEDRLYGYTF
j_call: TRBJ1-2; v_call: TRBV6-2/TRBV6-3; d_call: TRBD1; clone_size: few; cdr3_nt: TGTGCCAGCAGTTACCGTCCCGGGACAGGGTCGGATGGCTACACCTTC; cdr3_aa: CASSYRPGTGSDGYTF
j_call: TRBJ2-1; v_call: TRBV29-1; d_call: .; clone_size: .; cdr3_nt: TGCAGCGTTTCCGGGAGAGCGGTGAATGAGCAGTGCTTC; cdr3_aa: CSVSGRAVNEQCF
j_call: TRBJ1-1; v_call: TRBV7-9; d_call: TRBD1; clone_size: .; cdr3_nt: TGTGCCATAGCGAGGGGGCACACTGAAGCTTTCTTT; cdr3_aa: CAIARGHTEAFF
j_call: TRBJ2-3; v_call: TRBV6-5; d_call: TRBD1; clone_size: .; cdr3_nt: TGTGCCAGCAGTTACTCGATGGACAGGGGGCAAGATACGCAGTATTTT; cdr3_aa: CASSYSMDRGQDTQYF
j_call: TRBJ2-5; v_call: TRBV20-1; d_call: .; clone_size: .; cdr3_nt: TGCAGTGCTAGGCCTTTGCAGGGGAGTGGAGAGACCCAGTACTTC; cdr3_aa: CSARPLQGSGETQYF
j_call: TRBJ2-1; v_call: TRBV6-1; d_call: .; clone_size: few; cdr3_nt: TGTGCCAGCAGTGAGTCGGGGAGTGAGCAGTTCTTC; cdr3_aa: CASSESGSEQFF
j_call: TRBJ2-7; v_call: TRBV20-1; d_call: TRBD2; clone_size: .; cdr3_nt: TGCAGTGCTAGAGACCCCCGTAGCGGGGGACCCTACGAGCAGTACTTC; cdr3_aa: CSARDPRSGGPYEQYF
j_call: TRBJ2-3; v_call: TRBV7-2; d_call: .; clone_size: few; cdr3_nt: TGTGCCAGCAGCTTGCCGGCGCTGGGCACAGATACGCAGTATTTT; cdr3_aa: CASSLPALGTDTQYF
j_call: TRBJ2-5; v_call: TRBV24-1; d_call: TRBD1; clone_size: .; cdr3_nt: TGTGCCACCAGTGATCCCCGACAGGGGCCCCAAGAGACCCAGTACTTC; cdr3_aa: CATSDPRQGPQETQYF
j_call: TRBJ2-7; v_call: TRBV4-1; d_call: TRBD2; clone_size: many; cdr3_nt: TGCGCCAGCAGCCAAGCGGCGGGGGGCGGGTACGAGCAGTACTTC; cdr3_aa: CASSQAAGGGYEQYF
j_call: TRBJ2-1; v_call: TRBV12-3/TRBV12-4; d_call: TRBD2; clone_size: .; cdr3_nt: TGTGCCAGCAGTTTGGAGACTAGCGCTTACAATGAGCAGTTCTTC; cdr3_aa: CASSLETSAYNEQFF
j_call: TRBJ2-5; v_call: TRBV9; d_call: TRBD2; clone_size: .; cdr3_nt: TGTGCCAGCAGCGTCTCGGGACTAGGACTAGAGACCCAGTACTTC; cdr3_aa: CASSVSGLGLETQYF
j_call: TRBJ2-1; v_call: TRBV20-1; d_call: TRBD1; clone_size: few; cdr3_nt: TGCAGTGCTAGAGATTGGACTGGGACAGGGGTACGGGAGCAGTTCTTC; cdr3_aa: CSARDWTGTGVREQFF
j_call: TRBJ2-7; v_call: TRBV19; d_call: .; clone_size: .; cdr3_nt: TGTGCCAGTAGATTAGCGAGCTCCTACGAGCAGTACTTC; cdr3_aa: CASRLASSYEQYF
j_call: TRBJ2-7; v_call: TRBV7-9; d_call: .; clone_size: .; cdr3_nt: TGTGCCAGCAGCTCACCGTACAATGAGCAGTACTTC; cdr3_aa: CASSSPYNEQYF